Listed below are T cell receptor beta chains from one sample, sequenced in a study of T cell repertoires in cytomegalovirus infection. TCRdb analysed the reads with MiXCR anew, one entry per CDR3 protein. The sample contains fewer than 200,000 distinct CDR3 sequences, roughly 9.8% of which appear only once. The sequencing input was PBMCs. The receptor source for this set is a human donor in good health (CMV status not recorded). Some clones in this sample may be carry-over from other donors' samples. CDR3s include the opening cysteine and the closing phenylalanine or tryptophan. A D gene is named only where the DNA matches it firmly. Clone size is shown for a subset of rows, as once, few, many or a class of expanded clone.

>few|.|TRBJ2-5|13|TRBV9
TGTGCCAGCAGTAGGGATGTCAGAGAGACCCAGTACTTC
CASSRDVRETQYF
>many|TRBD2|TRBJ2-1|19|TRBV28
TGTGCCAGCCGTTCGACTAGCGGGGGGCCAGATTACTCCTACAATGAGCAGTTCTTC
CASRSTSGGPDYSYNEQFF
>many|TRBD2|TRBJ2-3|13|TRBV12-3/TRBV12-4
TGTGCCAGCATGAGACGGGAGGTAGATACGCAGTATTTT
CASMRREVDTQYF
>.|.|TRBJ1-1|12|TRBV18
TGTGCCAGCTCACCGGACAGCACTGAAGCTTTCTTT
CASSPDSTEAFF
>.|TRBD1|TRBJ1-2|15|TRBV24-1
TGTGCCACCAACTCCGGGACAGGGGCTAACTATGGCTACACCTTC
CATNSGTGANYGYTF
>many|TRBD2|TRBJ2-7|14|TRBV12-3/TRBV12-4
TGTGCCAGCAGTTTCGGCGGGGGGACCTACGAGCAGTACTTC
CASSFGGGTYEQYF
>many|.|TRBJ1-6|15|TRBV7-8
TGTGCCAGCAGCTTAAGGGAATCCTATAATTCACCCCTCCACTTT
CASSLRESYNSPLHF
>few|TRBD2|TRBJ2-1|17|TRBV7-3
TGTGCCAGCAGCTTAATTGGGTTTCGGGAGGGCCTGGATGAGCAGTTCTTC
CASSLIGFREGLDEQFF
>many|TRBD1|TRBJ2-2|15|TRBV6-2/TRBV6-3
TGTGCCAGCAGCCGCCGACAGGGGAACACCGGGGAGCTGTTTTTT
CASSRRQGNTGELFF
>many|TRBD2|TRBJ2-3|17|TRBV3-1
TGTGCCAGCAGCCGCGACCCCGGGACTAGCGCCACAGATACGCAGTATTTT
CASSRDPGTSATDTQYF
>many|.|TRBJ2-5|11|TRBV12-3/TRBV12-4
TGTGCCAGCTGCTTTCAAGAGACCCAGTACTTC
CASCFQETQYF
>few|TRBD2|TRBJ2-7|14|TRBV6-2/TRBV6-3
TGTGCCTGCTCCGTAGCGGGGGCGATGAACGAGCAGTACTTC
CACSVAGAMNEQYF
>many|TRBD1|TRBJ2-6|19|TRBV28
TGTGCCAGCAGTCCACCCGGACAGGCCTCGGTCTCTGGGGCCAACGTCCTGACTTTC
CASSPPGQASVSGANVLTF
>many|TRBD2|TRBJ2-2|19|TRBV7-8
TGTGCCAGCAGCTTAGAATCCTGGCGACTAGCGGGACTCACCGGGGAGCTGTTTTTT
CASSLESWRLAGLTGELFF
>.|.|TRBJ2-1|13|TRBV10-3
TGTGCCATCAGTGAGACCGAGCCGGATGAGCAGTTCTTC
CAISETEPDEQFF
>.|.|TRBJ2-5|12|TRBV29-1
TGCAGCTCGGAGGGAGTCCGGGAGACCCAGTACTTC
CSSEGVRETQYF
>many|.|TRBJ1-3|15|TRBV5-1
TGCGCCAGCACCTCGGACGGAGTCTCTGGAAACACCATATATTTT
CASTSDGVSGNTIYF
>.|.|TRBJ2-5|15|TRBV20-1
TGCAGTGCTAGAGATCCCCTAGGGAGCCAAGAGACCCAGTACTTC
CSARDPLGSQETQYF
>many|.|TRBJ1-2|13|TRBV28
TGTGCCAGCAGAGTAGAGGCTAACTATGGCTACACCTTC
CASRVEANYGYTF
>many|TRBD2|TRBJ2-1|15|TRBV6-2/TRBV6-3
TGTGCCAGCAGTCCCGGACTAGCGGGGAGGGATGAGCAGTTCTTC
CASSPGLAGRDEQFF
>many|.|TRBJ1-4|13|TRBV7-7
TGTGCTAGCAGCTACAGGGAAGGAGAAAAACTGTTTTTT
CASSYREGEKLFF
>large|TRBD2|TRBJ2-3|15|TRBV7-2
TGTGCCAGCAGCTACTCACGGGAGGGTTGGGATACGCAGTATTTT
CASSYSREGWDTQYF
>.|.|TRBJ2-7|13|TRBV6-2/TRBV6-3
TGTGCCAGCGGGCTCACAGGGTGGTTGGAGCAGTACTTC
CASGLTGWLEQYF
>few|TRBD1|TRBJ2-3|16|TRBV5-1
TGCGCCAGCAGGTACAGACAGGGCTTCGTCACAGATACGCAGTATTTT
CASRYRQGFVTDTQYF
>.|TRBD1|TRBJ1-3|16|TRBV28
TGTGCCAGCACTGATCACGCAGGGACAGGGGGAAACACCATATATTTT
CASTDHAGTGGNTIYF
>.|TRBD1|TRBJ2-2|19|TRBV6-2/TRBV6-3
TGTGCCAGCAGTTATACCGGACAGGGTCGGTTCTTTCGCACCGGGGAGCTGTTTTTT
CASSYTGQGRFFRTGELFF
>.|TRBD2|TRBJ2-4|16|TRBV20-1
TGCAGTGCTAGAAGACTACTAGCGGGAGGGGTGGACATTCAGTACTTC
CSARRLLAGGVDIQYF
>few|.|TRBJ2-7|15|TRBV10-3
TGTGCCATCAGTGAATCGGGGGGCTCCACCTACGAGCAGTACTTC
CAISESGGSTYEQYF
>many|.|TRBJ1-1|13|TRBV29-1
TGCAGCGTTGCGCGGGGTGGGAACACTGAAGCTTTCTTT
CSVARGGNTEAFF
>few|TRBD2|TRBJ2-7|16|TRBV5-4
TGTGCCAGCAGCCCAGGAGGACTAGCGGGGAATTACGAGCAGTACTTC
CASSPGGLAGNYEQYF
>few|TRBD1|TRBJ1-1|13|TRBV12-3/TRBV12-4
TGTGCCAGCAGTATCGGACAGGGGCCTGAAGCTTTCTTT
CASSIGQGPEAFF
>many|TRBD1|TRBJ2-7|15|TRBV7-9
TGTGCCAGCAGCGTACCGGGACAGGGGACCTACGAGCAGTACTTC
CASSVPGQGTYEQYF
>many|.|TRBJ2-5|15|TRBV5-4
TGTGCCAGCAGCTTGGATACGGGAAGGATGGAGACCCAGTACTTC
CASSLDTGRMETQYF
>few|.|TRBJ1-2|16|TRBV29-1
TGCAGCGTCCGGGACATAGGTCAGGTTTTGGGCTATGGCTACACCTTC
CSVRDIGQVLGYGYTF
>many|TRBD1|TRBJ2-7|14|TRBV7-2
TGTGCCAGCAGCTCCCGGACAGGGGCCTACGAGCAGTACTTC
CASSSRTGAYEQYF
>few|TRBD1|TRBJ1-4|14|TRBV2
TGTGCCAGCAGGGACAGGGTAGGAAGTGAAAAACTGTTTTTT
CASRDRVGSEKLFF
>many|.|TRBJ2-7|12|TRBV28
TGTGCCAGCAGTCCCTTGGACTACGAGCAGTACTTC
CASSPLDYEQYF
>few|.|TRBJ1-1|12|TRBV20-1
TGCAGTGCTAGAAAGGGGTTCACTGAAGCTTTCTTT
CSARKGFTEAFF
>few|.|TRBJ2-7|15|TRBV5-1
TGCGCCAGCACATCATCGGACGGAGGGGCCCACGAGCAGTACTTC
CASTSSDGGAHEQYF
>few|TRBD1|TRBJ1-5|15|TRBV29-1
TGCAGCGTTGCCGCAGGGGGCTCGGGCAATCAGCCCCAGCATTTT
CSVAAGGSGNQPQHF
>.|.|TRBJ2-4|12|TRBV7-9
TGTGCCAGCAGCGGACGACGGAATCTTCAGTACTTC
CASSGRRNLQYF
>many|TRBD2|TRBJ2-2|14|TRBV7-2
TGTGCCAGCAGCCAGCGGGGGTCGGCCGGGGAGCTGTTTTTT
CASSQRGSAGELFF
>.|.|TRBJ1-5|16|TRBV5-1
TGCGCCAGCAGCTTGGACGTGGGTGGAAGCAATCAGCCCCAGCATTTT
CASSLDVGGSNQPQHF
>few|TRBD2|TRBJ2-1|16|TRBV4-3
TGCGCCAGCAGCCCAAGATATGGTAGCGGGAACAATGAGCAGTTCTTC
CASSPRYGSGNNEQFF
>few|.|TRBJ2-7|14|TRBV7-3
TGTGCCAGCAGCTTAAGGCCAGGGGACCACGAGCAGTACTTC
CASSLRPGDHEQYF
>many|TRBD2|TRBJ2-1|16|TRBV28
TGTGCCAGCTACGGGACTAGCGGGGTGCATTACAATGAGCAGTTCTTC
CASYGTSGVHYNEQFF